These 17 T cell receptor beta chains originate from one sample sequenced in a study of T cell responses to AZD1222 COVID-19 vaccine. Libraries were prepared by immunoSEQ multiplex PCR; TCRdb keeps only in-frame clonotypes and omits some of them. Of approximately 92,000 clones listed, 87% are singletons. This sample comprised peripheral blood, obtained on day 0 of AZD1222 vaccination. The receptors stem from an adult in good health.

This clone appeared once. The CDR3 sequence: CASSHFPGGPGELFF. The DNA for the CDR3 is TGCGCCAGCAGCCACTTCCCTGGGGGACCCGGGGAGCTGTTTTTT. The chain recombines TRBV4-1 with TRBJ2-2; TRBD1 or TRBD2 may be the D gene (5 bases each). Germline V lookup: CDR1 MGHRA, CDR2 YSYEKL. This CDR3 is 15 amino acids long. Deletions cut 3 bases from V and 6 bases from J, with 14 bases between.

The chain employs TRBV7-9 and TRBJ2-1; D not resolved. Per germline, CDR1 SEHNR and CDR2 FQNEAQ (reference sequence). This CDR3 has 17 amino acids. V dropped 2 bases and J dropped 0 bases, with 14 bases sitting between them. CDR3 nucleotide sequence: TGTGCCAGCAGCTTAATCCGAGGATCCAGCTCCTACAATGAGCAGTTCTTC. The encoded protein is CASSLIRGSSSYNEQFF.

This clone was detected a few times. The chain combines TRBV9 with TRBJ1-4, with D perhaps matching TRBD1 (5 bases). Between the trimmed V and J ends, which lost 4 bases and 12 bases, there was a span of 22 bases. The germline V gene encodes CDR1 SGDLS and CDR2 YYNGEE. The CDR3 runs to 15 residues. CDR3 sequence reads: CASSPAGLGDVELFF. The CDR3 DNA follows: TGTGCCAGCAGCCCCGCAGGGTTAGGGGATGTTGAACTGTTTTTT.

V gene TRBV10-3 combines with J gene TRBJ2-3; 9 bases fit TRBD2. CDR1 and CDR2 from the germline V gene are ENHRY and SYGVKD. The CDR3 runs 20 residues. Trimming removed 4 bases from V and 0 bases from J; junction bases left unmatched: 17. Written as DNA, the CDR3 is TGTGCCATCAGTGGGGGGCCGGGACTAGCTACGGGGCCCAGCACAGATACGCAGTATTTT. Amino acid sequence: CAISGGPGLATGPSTDTQYF.

The J gene is TRBJ2-3, the V gene TRBV5-1, with a weak D call TRBD2 (5 bases). This CDR3 spans 15 amino acids. V was clipped by 4 bases and J by 1 base, with 13 bases between them. Germline CDR1 SGHRS, CDR2 YFSETQ. CDR3 region: CASSLTRTGTDTQYF. CDR3 nucleotides: TGCGCCAGCAGCCTTACTAGGACGGGCACAGATACGCAGTATTTT.

The chain combines TRBV12-3 or TRBV12-4 with TRBJ2-7; D possibly uses TRBD1 or TRBD2 (5 bases each). Deletions cut 4 bases from V and 6 bases from J, with 13 bases between. The CDR3 is 13 residues long. CDR3 sequence: CASSSNRDGEQYF. DNA for the CDR3: TGTGCCAGCAGTTCGAACCGGGACGGCGAGCAGTACTTC.

Written as DNA, the CDR3 is TGTGCCAGCAGCTCCCGGGGTAGCGGGGGGGCAAATGAGCAGTTCTTC. It specifies CASSSRGSGGANEQFF. The chain couples TRBV3-1 (or the pseudogene TRBV3-2) to TRBJ2-1, with TRBD2 matching over 11 bases. The CDR3 has 16 amino acids. CDR1 is LGHDT, CDR2 YNNKEL, per germline (reference sequence). V trimming: 5 bases; J trimming: 7 bases; junction bases outside the gene matches: 10.

The CDR3 coding sequence is TGTGCCAGTAGTATGGAACTAGCGGTCTACAATGAGCAGTTCTTC. It specifies CASSMELAVYNEQFF. The rearrangement links TRBV19 to TRBJ2-1, with TRBD2 identical over 8 bases. CDR3 length: 15 residues. The J segment lost 3 bases and the V segment lost 3 bases, leaving 4 bases of the junction unmatched. Germline CDR1 LNHDA, CDR2 SQIVND (reference sequence).

The V and J genes are TRBV7-2 and TRBJ2-3; TRBD2 matches at 14 bases. After removal of 4 bases from V and 5 bases from J, the junction contained 8 bases not matched to a gene. This CDR3 spans 17 amino acids. Germline values: CDR1 SGHTA, CDR2 FQGNSA. The CDR3 is CASSSGLAGVRGDTQYF. As DNA, the CDR3 is TGTGCCAGCAGCTCGGGACTAGCGGGAGTTCGGGGAGATACGCAGTATTTT.

The chain carries TRBV27 and TRBJ2-2, with D possibly TRBD2 on 6 matching bases. This CDR3 is built from 13 residues. Per germline, CDR1 MNHEY and CDR2 SMNVEV (reference sequence). Trimming cost V 4 bases and J 4 bases, with 7 bases left between them. The CDR3 here is CASSSTSTGELFF. CDR3 in DNA: TGTGCCAGCAGTTCGACTAGCACCGGGGAGCTGTTTTTT.

This chain links TRBV5-1 with TRBJ2-5; no clear D. The CDR3 has 12 residues. V lost 0 bases and J 5 bases, leaving 5 bases between the germline ends. In germline, CDR1 is SGHRS, CDR2 YFSETQ. The CDR3 sequence is CASSLDWETQYF. The CDR3 DNA sequence: TGCGCCAGCAGCTTGGATTGGGAGACCCAGTACTTC.

The chain employs TRBV2 and TRBJ2-2; D is tentatively TRBD1 or TRBD2 (5 bases each). V lost 4 bases, J lost 5 bases, and 8 bases lay in between. The CDR3 runs to 13 residues. In germline, CDR1 is SNHLY, CDR2 FYNNEI. CDR3 amino acids: CASSAGPTGELFF. CDR3 sequence (DNA): TGTGCCAGCAGTGCGGGGCCGACCGGGGAGCTGTTTTTT.

The chain is built from TRBV6-5 and TRBJ1-6, with TRBD1 as a possible D gene (6 bases). The CDR3 contains 16 residues. Looked up from germline, CDR1 is MNHEY and CDR2 is SVGAGI. Trimming removed 2 bases from V and 6 bases from J, with 14 bases in between. CDR3 nucleotide sequence: TGTGCCAGCAGTTACGGGGGCAGGGGTGGTAATTCACCCCTCCACTTT. It specifies CASSYGGRGGNSPLHF.

The J gene is TRBJ1-1, the V gene TRBV28; no clear D gene. Germline CDR1 is MDHEN and CDR2 is SYDVKM. Trimming left V 5 bases short and J 4 bases short, with 17 bases between. The CDR3 spans 15 residues. CDR3 nucleotide sequence: TGTGCCAGCAGTCTCAGCCAGGCCTTGGGCACTGAAGCTTTCTTT. Translating it yields CASSLSQALGTEAFF.

This sequence joins TRBV5-4 and TRBJ2-2, with D perhaps TRBD1 (6 bases). V was trimmed by 3 bases and J by 6 bases, leaving 15 bases between them. This CDR3 is built from 15 residues. Germline-derived CDR1 and CDR2 are SGHNT and YYREEE (reference sequence). The CDR3 nucleotides are TGTGCCAGCAGCTCGGGTAAACAGGGTCCCGGGGAGCTGTTTTTT. As protein: CASSSGKQGPGELFF.

Notes on this clone: An end of the junction differs from the germline gene, which may be a read error. The rearrangement links TRBV12-3 or TRBV12-4 to TRBJ1-4; maybe TRBD1 (6 bases). The CDR3 totals 11 residues. DNA of the CDR3: TGTGCCAGCAGTTTGCGGGGGGCGGTAAGGTTT. This gives the protein CASSLRGAVRF.

This sequence joins TRBV6-4 and TRBJ2-7, with a weak D call TRBD2 (6 bases). The CDR3 is 12 amino acids. The V end was cut by 6 bases, the J end by 8 bases, with 14 bases between. Germline loops: CDR1 MRHNA, CDR2 SNTAGT. The CDR3 reads CASRGGPTKQYF. CDR3 coding DNA: TGTGCCAGCAGGGGAGGACCTACGAAGCAGTACTTC.